This T cell receptor beta chain appears in the sequencing data of a study of blood T cells in healthy people across ages. Study-level information: Researchers report that template switching captured about one barcoded beta molecule per two T cells. Points from the study as a whole: Significant beta diversity loss was already apparent by age around 36, declining roughly linearly. PBMCs left unsorted prevented a conclusive naive versus antigen-experienced comparison.

After removal of 6 bases from V and 4 bases from J, the junction contained 6 bases not matched to a gene. This CDR3 has 13 amino acids. CDR1 SQVTM and CDR2 ANQGSEA come from the germline V gene. The second PCR ran roughly 6 to 11 cycles with a sample-barcoded 5' primer and J-beta primers. Each CDR3 protein gets one entry after TCRdb re-called the 5' RACE reads with MiXCR. The sample gives about 510,000 distinct CDR3 sequences, about 26% of which show up once; approximately 4% is in the top ten. This clonotype appeared a few times. Its matching antigen is unknown. Separately, the same data were catalogued under a study of T cells of mothers and their children. That paper notes: Samples were obtained from a few healthy Caucasian mothers and their six children.

This clonotype originated in a boy younger than 10 in good health. The sequenced sample consisted of blood. The chain is built from TRBV29-1 and TRBJ2-3; TRBD2 matches at 8 bases. The CDR3 DNA is TGCAGCGTCCGGGAGGGGCCTGCAGATACGCAGTATTTT. This gives the protein CSVREGPADTQYF.